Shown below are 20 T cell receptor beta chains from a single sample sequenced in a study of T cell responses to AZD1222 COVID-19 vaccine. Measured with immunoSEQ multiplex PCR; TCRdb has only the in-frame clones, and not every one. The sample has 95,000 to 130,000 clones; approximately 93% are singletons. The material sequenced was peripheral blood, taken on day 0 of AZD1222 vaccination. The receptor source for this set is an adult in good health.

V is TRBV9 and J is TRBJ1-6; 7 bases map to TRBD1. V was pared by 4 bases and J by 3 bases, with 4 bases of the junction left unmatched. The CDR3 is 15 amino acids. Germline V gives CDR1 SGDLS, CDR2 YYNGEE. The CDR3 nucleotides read TGTGCCAGCAGCTTCCGGGACAGCTATAATTCACCCCTCCACTTT. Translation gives CASSFRDSYNSPLHF.

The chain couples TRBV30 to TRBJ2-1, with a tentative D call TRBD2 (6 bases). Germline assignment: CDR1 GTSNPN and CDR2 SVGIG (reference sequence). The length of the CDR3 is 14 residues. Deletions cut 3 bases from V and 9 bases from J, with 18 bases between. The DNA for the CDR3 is TGTGCCTGGAGACCGGGACTCCTAAGGGGTGAGCAGTTCTTC. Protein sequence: CAWRPGLLRGEQFF.

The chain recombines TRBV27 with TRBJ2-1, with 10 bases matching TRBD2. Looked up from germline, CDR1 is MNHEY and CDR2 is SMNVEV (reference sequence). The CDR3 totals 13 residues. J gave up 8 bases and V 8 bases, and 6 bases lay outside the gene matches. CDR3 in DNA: TGTGCCAGCCAACAAAGCGGGAGGGATGAGCAGTTCTTC. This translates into CASQQSGRDEQFF.

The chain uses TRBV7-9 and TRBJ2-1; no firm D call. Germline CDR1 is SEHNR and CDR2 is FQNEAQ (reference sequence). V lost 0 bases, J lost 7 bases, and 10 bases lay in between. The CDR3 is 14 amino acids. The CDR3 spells CASSLAGKVNEQFF. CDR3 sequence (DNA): TGTGCCAGCAGCTTAGCGGGCAAAGTAAATGAGCAGTTCTTC.

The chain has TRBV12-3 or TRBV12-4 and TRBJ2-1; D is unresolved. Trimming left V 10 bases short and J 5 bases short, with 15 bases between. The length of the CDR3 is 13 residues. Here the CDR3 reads CATQPQFNNEQFF. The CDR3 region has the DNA TGTGCCACCCAACCCCAATTTAACAATGAGCAGTTCTTC.

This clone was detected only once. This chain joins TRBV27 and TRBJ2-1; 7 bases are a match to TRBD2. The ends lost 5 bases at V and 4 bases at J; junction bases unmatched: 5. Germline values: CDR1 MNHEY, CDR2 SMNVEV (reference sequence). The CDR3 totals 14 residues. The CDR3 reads CASSPLAVYNEQFF. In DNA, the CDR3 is TGTGCCAGCAGTCCGCTAGCGGTTTACAATGAGCAGTTCTTC.

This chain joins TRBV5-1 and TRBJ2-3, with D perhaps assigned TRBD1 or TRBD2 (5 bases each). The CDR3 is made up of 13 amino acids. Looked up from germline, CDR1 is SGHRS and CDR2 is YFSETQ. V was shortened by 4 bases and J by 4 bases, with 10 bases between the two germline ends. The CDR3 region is CASSPGTADTQYF. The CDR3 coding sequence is TGCGCCAGCAGCCCCGGGACCGCAGATACGCAGTATTTT.

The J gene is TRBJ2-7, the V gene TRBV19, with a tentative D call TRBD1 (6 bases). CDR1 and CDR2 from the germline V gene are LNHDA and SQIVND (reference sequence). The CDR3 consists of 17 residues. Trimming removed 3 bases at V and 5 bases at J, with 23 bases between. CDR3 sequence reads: CASSIGGNRWGSDEQYF. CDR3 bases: TGTGCCAGTAGTATTGGGGGCAACAGGTGGGGATCTGACGAGCAGTACTTC.

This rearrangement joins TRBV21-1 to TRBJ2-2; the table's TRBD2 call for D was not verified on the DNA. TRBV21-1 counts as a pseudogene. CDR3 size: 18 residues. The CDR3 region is CASSNPGGAPPPSGELFF. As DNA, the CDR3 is TGTGCCAGCAGCAACCCAGGAGGGGCGCCTCCACCGTCTGGGGAGCTGTTTTTT.

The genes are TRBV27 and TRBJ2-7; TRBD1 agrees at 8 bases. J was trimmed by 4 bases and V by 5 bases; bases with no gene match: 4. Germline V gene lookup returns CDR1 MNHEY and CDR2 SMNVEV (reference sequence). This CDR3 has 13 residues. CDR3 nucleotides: TGTGCCAGCAGTGCGGACAGGGCTTACGAGCAGTACTTC. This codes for CASSADRAYEQYF.

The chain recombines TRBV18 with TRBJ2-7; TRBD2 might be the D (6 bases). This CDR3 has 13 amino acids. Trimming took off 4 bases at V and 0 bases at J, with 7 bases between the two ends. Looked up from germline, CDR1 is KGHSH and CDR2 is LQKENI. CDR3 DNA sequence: TGTGCCAGCTCACGGGAGGTCTCCTACGAGCAGTACTTC. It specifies CASSREVSYEQYF. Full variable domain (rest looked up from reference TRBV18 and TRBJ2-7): NAGVMQNPRHLVRRRGQEARLRCSPMKGHSHVYWYRQLPEEGLKFMVYLQKENIIDESGMPKERFSAEFPKEGPSILRIQQVVRGDSAAYFCASSREVSYEQYFGPGTRLTVT.

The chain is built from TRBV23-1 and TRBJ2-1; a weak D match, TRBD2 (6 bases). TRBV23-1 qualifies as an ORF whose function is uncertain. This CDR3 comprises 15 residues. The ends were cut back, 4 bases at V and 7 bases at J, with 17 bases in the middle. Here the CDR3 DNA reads TGCGCCAGCAGTCCACGGGAGAGTGATAGAAATGAGCAGTTCTTC. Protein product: CASSPRESDRNEQFF.

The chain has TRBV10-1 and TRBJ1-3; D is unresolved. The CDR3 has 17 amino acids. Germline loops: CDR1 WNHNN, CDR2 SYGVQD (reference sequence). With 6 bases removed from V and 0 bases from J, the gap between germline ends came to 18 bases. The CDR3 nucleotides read TGCGCCAGCAGCGCCCACCCGGGAACCATCTCTGGAAACACCATATATTTT. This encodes CASSAHPGTISGNTIYF.

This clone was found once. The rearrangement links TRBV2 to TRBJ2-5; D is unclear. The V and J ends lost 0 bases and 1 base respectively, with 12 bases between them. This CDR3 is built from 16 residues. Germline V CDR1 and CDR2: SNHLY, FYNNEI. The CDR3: CASSEAPQALQETQYF. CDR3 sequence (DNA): TGTGCCAGCAGTGAAGCCCCTCAGGCCCTCCAAGAGACCCAGTACTTC.

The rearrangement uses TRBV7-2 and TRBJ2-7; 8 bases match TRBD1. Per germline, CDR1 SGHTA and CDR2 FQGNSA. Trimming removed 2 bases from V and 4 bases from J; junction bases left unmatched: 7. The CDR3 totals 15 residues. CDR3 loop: CASSLSRDRPYEQYF. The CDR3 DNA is TGTGCCAGCAGCTTAAGTAGGGACAGGCCTTACGAGCAGTACTTC.

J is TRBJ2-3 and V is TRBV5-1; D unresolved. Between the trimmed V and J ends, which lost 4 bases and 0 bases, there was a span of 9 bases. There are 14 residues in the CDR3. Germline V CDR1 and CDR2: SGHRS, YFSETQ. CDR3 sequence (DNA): TGCGCCAGCAGCCCCCCGGCTAGCACAGATACGCAGTATTTT. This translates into CASSPPASTDTQYF.

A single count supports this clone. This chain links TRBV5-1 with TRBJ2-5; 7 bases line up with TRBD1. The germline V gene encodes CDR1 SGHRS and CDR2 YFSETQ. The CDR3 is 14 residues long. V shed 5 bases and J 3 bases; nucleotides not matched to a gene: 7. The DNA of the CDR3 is TGCGCCAGCAGTACCGGACAGGCAGAAGAGACCCAGTACTTC. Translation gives CASSTGQAEETQYF. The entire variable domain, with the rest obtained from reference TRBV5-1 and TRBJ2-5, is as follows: KAGVTQTPRYLIKTRGQQVTLSCSPISGHRSVSWYQQTPGQGLQFLFEYFSETQRNKGNFPGRFSGRQFSNSRSEMNVSTLELGDSALYLCASSTGQAEETQYFGPGTRLLVL.

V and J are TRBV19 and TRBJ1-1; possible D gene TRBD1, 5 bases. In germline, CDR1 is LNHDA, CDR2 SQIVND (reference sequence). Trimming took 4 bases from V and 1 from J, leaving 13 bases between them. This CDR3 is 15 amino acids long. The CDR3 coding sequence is TGTGCCAGTAGTAAAGGGGTAGGAACGAACACTGAAGCTTTCTTT. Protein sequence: CASSKGVGTNTEAFF.

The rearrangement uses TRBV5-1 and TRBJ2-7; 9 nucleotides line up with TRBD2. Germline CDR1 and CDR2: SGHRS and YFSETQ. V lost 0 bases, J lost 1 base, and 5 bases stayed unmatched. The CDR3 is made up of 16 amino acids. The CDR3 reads CASSLGLADFSYEQYF. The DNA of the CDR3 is TGCGCCAGCAGCTTGGGACTAGCGGACTTTTCCTACGAGCAGTACTTC.

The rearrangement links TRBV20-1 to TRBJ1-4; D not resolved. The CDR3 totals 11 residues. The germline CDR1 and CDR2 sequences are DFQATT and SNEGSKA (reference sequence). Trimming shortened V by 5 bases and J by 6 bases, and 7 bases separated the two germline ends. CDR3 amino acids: CSAQWDEKLFF. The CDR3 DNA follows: TGCAGTGCTCAATGGGATGAAAAACTGTTTTTT.